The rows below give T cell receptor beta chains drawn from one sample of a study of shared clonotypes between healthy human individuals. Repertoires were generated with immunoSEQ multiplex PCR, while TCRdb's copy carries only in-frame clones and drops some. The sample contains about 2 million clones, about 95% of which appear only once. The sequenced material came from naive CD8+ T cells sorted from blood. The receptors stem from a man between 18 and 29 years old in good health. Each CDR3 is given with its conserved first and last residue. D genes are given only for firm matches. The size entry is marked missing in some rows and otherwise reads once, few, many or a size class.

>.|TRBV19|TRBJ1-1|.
TGTGCCAGTAGTATAGAGGAGGGAACGGACACTGAAGCTTTCTTT
CASSIEEGTDTEAFF
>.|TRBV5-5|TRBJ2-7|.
TGTGCCAGCAGCTTGATTGGGTCCCCATACGAGCAGTACTTC
CASSLIGSPYEQYF
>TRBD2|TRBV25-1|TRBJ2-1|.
TGTGCCAGCCCGACTAGCGGGAGGGCCGCACTCTTC
CASPTSGRAALF
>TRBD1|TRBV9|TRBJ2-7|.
TGTGCCAGCAGCGGGACCGGGACAGCCTACGAGCAGTACTTC
CASSGTGTAYEQYF
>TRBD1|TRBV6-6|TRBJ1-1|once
TGTGCCAGCAGTTACGGCACAGGGGTGAGTACTGAAGCTTTCTTT
CASSYGTGVSTEAFF
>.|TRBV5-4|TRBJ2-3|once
TGTGCCAGCAGCTTGGGGGGGGATACGCAGTATTTT
CASSLGGDTQYF
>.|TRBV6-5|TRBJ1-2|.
TGTGCCAGCAGCCCCGGCGGGGCCTTCTATGGCTACACCTTC
CASSPGGAFYGYTF
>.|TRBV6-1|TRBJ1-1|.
TGTGCCAGCAGTGAAGACAGCGCTGAAGCTTTCTTT
CASSEDSAEAFF
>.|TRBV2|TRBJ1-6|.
TGTGCCAGCAAAGAGGGATCCCCCCTCCACTTT
CASKEGSPLHF
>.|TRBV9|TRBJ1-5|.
TGTGCCAGCAGCGGGGACAATAGCAATCAGCCCCAGCATTTT
CASSGDNSNQPQHF
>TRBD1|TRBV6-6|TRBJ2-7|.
TGTGCCAGCAGTCCCGGGACAGGGGGCTTGGAGCAGTACTTC
CASSPGTGGLEQYF
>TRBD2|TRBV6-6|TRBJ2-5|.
TGTGCCAGCAGTTATGCGCGGGGGGTACAAGAGACCCAGTACTTC
CASSYARGVQETQYF
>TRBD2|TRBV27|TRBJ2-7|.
TGTGCCAGCAGTGGGGGGGGCTACGAGCAGTACTTC
CASSGGGYEQYF
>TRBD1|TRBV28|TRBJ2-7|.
TGTGCCAGCAGTGCCGGGACAGGAGGCTACGAGCAGTACTTC
CASSAGTGGYEQYF
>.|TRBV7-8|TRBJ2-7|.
TGTGCCAGCAGCTCGGGTAGTGGAGGGGCCTACGAGCAGTACTTC
CASSSGSGGAYEQYF
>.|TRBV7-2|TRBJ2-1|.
TGTGCCAGCAGCCCTCTATGGGACTCGGCCTACAATGAGCAGTTCTTC
CASSPLWDSAYNEQFF
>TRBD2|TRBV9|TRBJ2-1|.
TGTGCCAGCAGCGTAGCGAGTCTAGCGGACATCTCCTACAATGAGCAGTTCTTC
CASSVASLADISYNEQFF
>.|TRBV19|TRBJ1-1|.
TGTGCCACAGATGGGGGGAACATGAACACTGAAGCTTTCTTT
CATDGGNMNTEAFF
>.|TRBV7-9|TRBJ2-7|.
TGTGCCAGCACCTACCCGGACGGCTCCTACGAGCAGTACTTC
CASTYPDGSYEQYF
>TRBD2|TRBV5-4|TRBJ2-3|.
TGTGCCAGCAGCGTTATAGCGGGCGTTCCAGATACGCAGTATTTT
CASSVIAGVPDTQYF
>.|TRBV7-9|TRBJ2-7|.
TGTGCCAGCAGCCAGAATACGGGAGACAGGGACTACGAGCAGTACTTC
CASSQNTGDRDYEQYF
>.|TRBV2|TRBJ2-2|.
TGTGCCAGCAGTCCACCCCCACTAGTGGCCGGGGAGCTGTTTTTT
CASSPPPLVAGELFF
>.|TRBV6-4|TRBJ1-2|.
TGTGCCAGCAGCGATTCCCGGGTCGGGGCTCAAGGGCGCTACACCTTC
CASSDSRVGAQGRYTF